This TCR beta chain comes out of a study of T cells in women clearing cervical HPV infection (dated by TCRdb to between 2018 and 2020). Describing the broader study: Cases were 25 women with histologically confirmed HPV16-related CIN3 or worse, including 2 invasive cancers. The roughly 25 controls were women who cleared a single incident HPV16 infection within 12 months without developing precancer or cancer. Case blood was taken at the visit when the lesion was first identified, whereas control blood was taken when infection was no longer detected. For cases, a median interval of about 140 days, with an interquartile range of 90 to 200 days, was observed between lesion detection and blood sampling. Because only a few women had HLA typing data, the possibility that HLA type acted as a confounder could not be ruled out. An exploratory proof-of-principle case-control study, nested within the Guanacaste HPV Natural History Study in Costa Rica, was conducted to compare TCR repertoires across cervical HPV16 outcomes. Cases were matched to controls by age within five years and by the year the sample was collected. Cases had a median age of about 34 years and controls had a median age of 38, with no significant differences in baseline characteristics. In the parent cohort, approximately 9,900 women aged 18 or older were enrolled in Guanacaste, Costa Rica, during about 1992 to 1994 and then followed for less than 8 years. As quality controls, five blinded duplicates were added to each group, bringing the total to roughly 60 samples made up of some 50 participants and 10 replicates. Overall results and qualifications from the work: Significantly higher TCR repertoire richness was observed in CIN3+ cases than in controls across sequencing depths, whereas no difference in evenness was found. Because T-cell numbers per sample were unknown, differences in richness could reflect varying T-cell content rather than repertoire biology. Cases were distinguished from controls with an estimated AUC of roughly 0.81 by random forest classifiers combining richness and V gene abundances. Lower TRBV6-7 relative abundance was observed in cases than in controls (roughly 0.12% versus 0.15%; Bonferroni P = 0.0008). Because of the cross-sectional design, the study could not determine whether the associations came before infection or resulted from infection, and neither effector/memory subsets nor HPV-specific T cells were isolated.

CDR3 length: 17 amino acids, cysteine to phenylalanine. The DNA shown is the part of the CDR3 that was read: 42 bases, in frame from base 1. CDR1 and CDR2 were assigned from the germline V gene as SGHTA and FQGNSA. The germline V end is reduced by 0 bases and the J end by 5 bases; junction bases left unmatched: 7. Every participant had a single incident cervical HPV16 infection, and women with prevalent HPV16 infections were excluded. Cervical HPV DNA was detected by MY09/MY11 PCR, and genotyping was performed by dot-blot hybridization. Fifteen mL of heparinized blood were centrifuged, and the buffy coat was split into aliquots, frozen at -30 degrees C, and then kept at -80 degrees C. Genomic DNA was extracted from buffy coat specimens using QIAGEN kits. Using the immunoSEQ assay, multiplex PCR amplified TCR beta CDR3 regions from an average of around 1,300 ng of genomic DNA per sample. The assay corrected primer bias using a complete synthetic TCR repertoire to establish an amplification baseline. Amplicons were sequenced on the Illumina platform. From the authors' description of their analysis: Sequences were error-corrected by clustering with frequency ratios and a modified nearest-neighbor algorithm and were then analyzed in the immunoSEQ Analyzer with IMGT gene definitions. At each rarefaction depth, TCR richness and evenness were averaged across 20 rarefaction repeats, and samples with fewer sequences than that depth were excluded. V, D and J gene relative abundances were compared between groups with Wilcoxon rank sum tests, applying FDR correction. Blinded duplicates gave an intraclass correlation of 95.6% for TCR richness and an average of 76.4% across some 69 gene segments. The table comes from immuneACCESS by way of TCRdb, which keeps in-frame sequences with V and J called. Part of the clones is missing from these tables; in studies checked, under half for an unresolved V gene and the rest for unknown reasons. The V and J calls and clone size come from that table; D and trimming were worked out from the DNA. This sample's records show tens of thousands of clones. Less than 40% of the sample goes to the ten largest clones.

Concerning this clone: There is no known antigen for this receptor. The read gets to within 3 residues of the CDR3 end, and the germline J gene fills in the rest.

The V and J genes are TRBV7-2 and TRBJ2-2, and 9 junction bases match TRBD2. The source of this sequence is a woman between 18 and 75 years old with a cervical HPV16 infection that either progressed to CIN3+ or cleared (not recorded which). Sequenced: blood buffy coat. Incomplete CDR3 DNA: TGTGCCAGCAGCTTAGCGATTATTAGCGGGAGAACCGGGGAG. Translated, it gives CASSLAIISGRTGE. The full CDR3 sequence reads CASSLAIISGRTGELFF.